This TCR beta chain was found in a study of vaccination effects on CD4 cells after COVID-19. In the case of this clone: Its matching antigen is unknown.

Expansion of antigen-specific CD4+ T cells with viral peptide pools was carried out by the ViraFEST assay before sequencing. On roughly day 10 of culture, CD4+ T cells were separated out. In the vaccine recipients, nucleocapsid antibodies were negative and there was no prior SARS-CoV-2 infection. Peptides at roughly 9.2 ug/ml and IL-2 at 9 to 10 IU/ml were added to 1.5 million to 2 million PBMC per well. Researchers swapped half the medium for IL-2 medium on both days 3 and 7. CDR1 and CDR2 (germline): LGHNA, YSLEER. CDR3 length: 15 amino acids. V shed 0 bases and J 13 bases; nucleotides not matched to a gene: 13. Produced via immunoSEQ multiplex PCR; TCRdb's table is partial and in-frame only. In the table there are around 63,000 clones, about 80% of which are singletons.

This sequence joins TRBV4-3 and TRBJ1-2; 8 positions agree with TRBD1. Sample: CD4+ T cells from PBMCs cultured with HCoV-OC43 spike peptides, taken before COVID-19 vaccination. The subset was: HCoV-OC43 spike overlapping peptide pool stimulation. The TCR was taken from a human donor who received a COVID-19 vaccine. CDR3 in amino acids: CASSQELSGQDLGTF. The CDR3 coding sequence is TGCGCCAGCAGCCAAGAACTCTCGGGACAGGATCTTGGCACCTTC.